This T cell receptor beta chain was sequenced for a study of identical twins. Findings of the study overall: Donors were not followed over many years; analysis was cross-sectional. Beta clonotypes that were abundant in cord blood contained fewer insertions, a pattern absent from memory repertoires.

A note on this clonotype: Antigen specificity is unknown.

This CDR3 spans 11 amino acids. The V gene's germline CDR1 is DFQATT and CDR2 SNEGSKA (reference sequence). Trimming shortened V by 4 bases and J by 8 bases, and 9 bases separated the two germline ends. TCRdb independently ran MiXCR on the 5' RACE reads; one entry per CDR3 protein. The sample has hundreds of thousands of distinct CDR3 sequences; under 8.5% are singletons. This sample was also put to use in a study of yellow fever vaccine responses in identical twins.

Sequencing was performed on PBMCs. The chain carries TRBV20-1 and TRBJ2-1; D is possibly TRBD2 (6 bases). This clonotype originated in a woman aged 18-35 years in good health. The CDR3 spells CSATGTYEQFF. The CDR3 nucleotides read TGCAGTGCTACCGGGACTTATGAGCAGTTCTTC.